This entry features one T cell receptor (beta chain) sequence. Germline V CDR1 and CDR2: MNHEY, SMNVEV (reference sequence). CDR3 length: 14 residues. Trimming cost V 6 bases and J 5 bases; bases outside gene matches: 4. Extraction of RNA preceded its reverse transcription into cDNA, which served as the sequencing template. Assay used: immunoSEQ multiplex PCR; TCRdb lists only in-frame clones, some missing. The table has about 180,000 clones, roughly 65% seen once. This sample stems from a study of CD8+ T cells in alopecia areata. This chain joins TRBV27 and TRBJ2-7, with 13 bases identical to TRBD2. This receptor was identified in a human donor with alopecia areata. The sample here was CD4+ T cells sorted from blood, taken at week 0. The DNA of the CDR3 is TGTGCCAGCAGAGGGACTAGCGGGGCCCACGAGCAGTACTTC. It translates to CASRGTSGAHEQYF.